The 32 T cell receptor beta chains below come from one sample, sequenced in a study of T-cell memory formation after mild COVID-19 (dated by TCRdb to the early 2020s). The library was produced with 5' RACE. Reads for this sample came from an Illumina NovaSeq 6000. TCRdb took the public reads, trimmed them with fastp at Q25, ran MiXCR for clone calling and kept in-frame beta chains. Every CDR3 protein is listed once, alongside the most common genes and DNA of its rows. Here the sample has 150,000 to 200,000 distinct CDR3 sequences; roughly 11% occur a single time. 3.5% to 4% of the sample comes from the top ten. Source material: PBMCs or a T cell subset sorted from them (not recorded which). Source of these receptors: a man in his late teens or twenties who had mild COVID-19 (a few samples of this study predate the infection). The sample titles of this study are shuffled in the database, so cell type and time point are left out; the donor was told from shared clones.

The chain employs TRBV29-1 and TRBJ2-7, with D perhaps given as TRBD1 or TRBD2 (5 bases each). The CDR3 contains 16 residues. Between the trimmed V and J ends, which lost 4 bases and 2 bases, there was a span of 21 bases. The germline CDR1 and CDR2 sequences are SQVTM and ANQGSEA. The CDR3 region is CSVGSPIGTGPYEQYF. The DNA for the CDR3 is TGCAGCGTTGGTTCACCTATCGGGACGGGACCCTACGAGCAGTACTTC.

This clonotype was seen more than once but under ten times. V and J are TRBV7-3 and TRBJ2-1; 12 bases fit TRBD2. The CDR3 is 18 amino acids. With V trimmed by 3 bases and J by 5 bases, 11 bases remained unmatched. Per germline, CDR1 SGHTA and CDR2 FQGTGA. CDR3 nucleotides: TGTGCCAGCAGCTTGTCCCCTAGCGGGGGGGAATGGGACAATGAGCAGTTCTTC. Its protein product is CASSLSPSGGEWDNEQFF.

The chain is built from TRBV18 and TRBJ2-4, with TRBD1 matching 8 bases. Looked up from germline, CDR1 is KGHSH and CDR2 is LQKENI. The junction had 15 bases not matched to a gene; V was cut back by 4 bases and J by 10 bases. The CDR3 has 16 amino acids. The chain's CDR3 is CASSQVVGTGGGIQYF. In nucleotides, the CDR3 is TGTGCCAGCTCACAGGTAGTCGGAACAGGGGGAGGAATTCAGTACTTC.

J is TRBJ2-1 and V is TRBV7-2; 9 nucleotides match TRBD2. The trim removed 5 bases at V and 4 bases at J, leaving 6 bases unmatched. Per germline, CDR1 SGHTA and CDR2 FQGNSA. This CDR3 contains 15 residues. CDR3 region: CASSRGGGAYNEQFF. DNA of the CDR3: TGTGCCAGCAGCCGGGGCGGGGGGGCTTACAATGAGCAGTTCTTC. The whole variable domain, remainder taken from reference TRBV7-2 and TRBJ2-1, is GAGVSQSPSNKVTEKGKDVELRCDPISGHTALYWYRQSLGQGLEFLIYFQGNSAPDKSGLPSDRFSAERTGGSVSTLTIQRTQQEDSAVYLCASSRGGGAYNEQFFGPGTRLTVL.

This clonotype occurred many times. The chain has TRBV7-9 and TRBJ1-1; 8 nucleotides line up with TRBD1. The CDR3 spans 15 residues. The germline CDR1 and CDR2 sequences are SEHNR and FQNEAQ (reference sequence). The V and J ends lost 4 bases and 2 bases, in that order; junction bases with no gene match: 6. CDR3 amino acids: CASSWGTGVNTEAFF. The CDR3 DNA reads TGTGCCAGCAGCTGGGGGACAGGAGTTAACACTGAAGCTTTCTTT.

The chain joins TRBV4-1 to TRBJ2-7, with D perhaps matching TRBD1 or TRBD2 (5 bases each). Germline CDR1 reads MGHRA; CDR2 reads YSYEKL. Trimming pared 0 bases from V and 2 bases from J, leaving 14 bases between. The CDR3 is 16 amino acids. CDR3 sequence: CASSQDPRGVAYEQYF. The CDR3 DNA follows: TGCGCCAGCAGCCAAGATCCGAGAGGGGTGGCCTACGAGCAGTACTTC.

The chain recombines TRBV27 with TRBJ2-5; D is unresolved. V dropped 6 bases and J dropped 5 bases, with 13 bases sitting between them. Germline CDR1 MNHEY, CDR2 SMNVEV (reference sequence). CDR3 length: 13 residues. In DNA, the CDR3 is TGTGCCAGCAGCCCCCCCGCGCGTGAGACCCAGTACTTC. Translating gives CASSPPARETQYF.

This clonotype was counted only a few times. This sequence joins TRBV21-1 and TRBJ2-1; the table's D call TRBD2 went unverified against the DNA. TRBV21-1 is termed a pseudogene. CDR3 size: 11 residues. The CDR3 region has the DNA TGTGCCAGCAGCGCAAGAGGGGAGCAGTTCTTC. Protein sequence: CASSARGEQFF.

CDR3 residues: CASSFQGSDTIYF. The CDR3 bases are TGTGCCAGCAGTTTCCAGGGGTCGGACACCATATATTTT. This chain links TRBV27 with TRBJ1-3, with D tentatively TRBD1 (6 bases). V gave up 3 bases and J gave up 8 bases, with 11 bases separating them. The CDR3 contains 13 residues. CDR1 MNHEY and CDR2 SMNVEV come from the germline V gene (reference sequence).

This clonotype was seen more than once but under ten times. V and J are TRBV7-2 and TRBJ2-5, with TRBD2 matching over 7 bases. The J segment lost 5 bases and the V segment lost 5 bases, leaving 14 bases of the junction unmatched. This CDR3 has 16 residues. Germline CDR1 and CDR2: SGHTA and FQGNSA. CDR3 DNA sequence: TGTGCCAGCAGCCAGAACCCCGGGGGGAGTTCGGAGACCCAGTACTTC. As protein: CASSQNPGGSSETQYF. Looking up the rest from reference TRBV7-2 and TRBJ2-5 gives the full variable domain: GAGVSQSPSNKVTEKGKDVELRCDPISGHTALYWYRQSLGQGLEFLIYFQGNSAPDKSGLPSDRFSAERTGGSVSTLTIQRTQQEDSAVYLCASSQNPGGSSETQYFGPGTRLLVL.

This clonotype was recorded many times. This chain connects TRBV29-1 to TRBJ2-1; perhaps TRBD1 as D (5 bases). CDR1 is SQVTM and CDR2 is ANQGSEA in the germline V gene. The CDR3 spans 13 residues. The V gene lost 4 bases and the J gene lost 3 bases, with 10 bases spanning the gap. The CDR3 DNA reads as TGCAGCGTTGCTCAGGGATTCTACAATGAGCAGTTCTTC. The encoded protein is CSVAQGFYNEQFF.

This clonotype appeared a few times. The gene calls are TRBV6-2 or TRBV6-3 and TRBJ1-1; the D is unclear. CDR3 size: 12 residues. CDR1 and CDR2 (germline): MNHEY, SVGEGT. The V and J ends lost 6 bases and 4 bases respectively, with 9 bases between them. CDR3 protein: CASRKLATEAFF. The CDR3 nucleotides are TGTGCCAGCAGGAAGCTGGCCACTGAAGCTTTCTTT.

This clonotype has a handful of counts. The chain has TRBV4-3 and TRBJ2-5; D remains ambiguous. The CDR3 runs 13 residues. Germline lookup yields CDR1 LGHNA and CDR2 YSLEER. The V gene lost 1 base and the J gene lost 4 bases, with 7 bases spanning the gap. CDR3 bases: TGCGCCAGCAGCCAAGGTCCGGTAGAGACCCAGTACTTC. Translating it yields CASSQGPVETQYF.

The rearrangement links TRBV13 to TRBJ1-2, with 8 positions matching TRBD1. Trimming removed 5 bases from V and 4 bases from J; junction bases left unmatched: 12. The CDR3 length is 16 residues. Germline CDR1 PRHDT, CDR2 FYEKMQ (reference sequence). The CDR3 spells CASSLGPDRARYGYTF. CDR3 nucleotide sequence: TGTGCCAGCAGCCTCGGCCCGGACAGGGCCCGCTATGGCTACACCTTC. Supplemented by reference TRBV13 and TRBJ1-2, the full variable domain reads AAGVIQSPRHLIKEKRETATLKCYPIPRHDTVYWYQQGPGQDPQFLISFYEKMQSDKGSIPDRFSAQQFSDYHSELNMSSLELGDSALYFCASSLGPDRARYGYTFGSGTRLTVV.

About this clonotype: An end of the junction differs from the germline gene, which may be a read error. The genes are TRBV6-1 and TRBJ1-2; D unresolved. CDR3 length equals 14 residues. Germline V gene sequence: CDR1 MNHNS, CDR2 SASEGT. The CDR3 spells CASSEEGLDLALVF. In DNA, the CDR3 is TGTGCCAGCAGTGAAGAGGGTCTCGATCTCGCCCTGGTTTTC.

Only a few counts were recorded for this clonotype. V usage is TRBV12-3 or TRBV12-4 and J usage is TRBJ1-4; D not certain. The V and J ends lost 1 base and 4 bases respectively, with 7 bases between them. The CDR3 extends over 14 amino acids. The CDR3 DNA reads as TGTGCCAGCAGTTTAGAACAGATTAATGAAAAACTGTTTTTT. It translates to CASSLEQINEKLFF.

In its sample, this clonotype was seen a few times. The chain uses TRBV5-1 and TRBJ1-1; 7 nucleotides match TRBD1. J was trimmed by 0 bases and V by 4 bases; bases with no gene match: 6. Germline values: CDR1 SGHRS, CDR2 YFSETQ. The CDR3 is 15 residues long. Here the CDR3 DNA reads TGCGCCAGCAGCACCACAGGGGTACTGAACACTGAAGCTTTCTTT. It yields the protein CASSTTGVLNTEAFF.

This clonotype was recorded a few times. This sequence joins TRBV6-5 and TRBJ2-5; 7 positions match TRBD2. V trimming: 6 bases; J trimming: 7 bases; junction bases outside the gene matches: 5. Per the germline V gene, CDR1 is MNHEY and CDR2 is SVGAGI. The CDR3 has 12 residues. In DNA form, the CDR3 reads TGTGCCAGCAGCCGACTAGCTGGGACCCAGTACTTC. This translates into CASSRLAGTQYF.

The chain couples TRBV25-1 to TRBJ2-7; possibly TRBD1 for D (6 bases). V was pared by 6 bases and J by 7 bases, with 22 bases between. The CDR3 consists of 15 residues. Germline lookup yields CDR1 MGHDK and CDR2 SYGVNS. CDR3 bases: TGTGCCAGCAGCCAATCCGGGGTGGGGGCTGGAGAGCAGTACGTC. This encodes CASSQSGVGAGEQYV.

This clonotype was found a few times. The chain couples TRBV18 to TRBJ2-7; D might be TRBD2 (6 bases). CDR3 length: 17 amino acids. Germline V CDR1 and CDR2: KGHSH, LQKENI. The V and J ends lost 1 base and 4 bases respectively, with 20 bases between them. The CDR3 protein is CASSPQGGKEGLYEQYV. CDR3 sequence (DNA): TGTGCCAGCTCACCACAGGGTGGTAAGGAGGGGTTGTACGAGCAGTACGTC.

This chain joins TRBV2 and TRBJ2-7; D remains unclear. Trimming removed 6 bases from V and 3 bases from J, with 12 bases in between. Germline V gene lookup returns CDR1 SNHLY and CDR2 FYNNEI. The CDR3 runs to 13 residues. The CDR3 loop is CASRESNSYEQYV. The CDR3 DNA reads TGTGCCAGCAGGGAGAGTAACAGCTACGAGCAGTACGTC.

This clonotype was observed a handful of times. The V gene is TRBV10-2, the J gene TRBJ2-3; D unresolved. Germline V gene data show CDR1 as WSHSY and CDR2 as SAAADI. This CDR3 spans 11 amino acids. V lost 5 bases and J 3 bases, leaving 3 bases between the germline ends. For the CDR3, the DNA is TGCGCCAGCAGTATAACAGATACGCAGTATTTT. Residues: CASSITDTQYF.

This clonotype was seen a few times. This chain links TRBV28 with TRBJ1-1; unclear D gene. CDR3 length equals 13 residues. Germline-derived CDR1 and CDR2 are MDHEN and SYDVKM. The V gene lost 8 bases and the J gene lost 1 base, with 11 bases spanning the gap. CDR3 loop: CASWSLPNTEAFF. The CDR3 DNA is TGTGCCAGCTGGAGCTTACCGAACACTGAAGCTTTCTTT. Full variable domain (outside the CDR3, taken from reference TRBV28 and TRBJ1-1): DVKVTQSSRYLVKRTGEKVFLECVQDMDHENMFWYRQDPGLGLRLIYFSYDVKMKEKGDIPEGYSVSREKKERFSLILESASTNQTSMYLCASWSLPNTEAFFGQGTRLTVV.

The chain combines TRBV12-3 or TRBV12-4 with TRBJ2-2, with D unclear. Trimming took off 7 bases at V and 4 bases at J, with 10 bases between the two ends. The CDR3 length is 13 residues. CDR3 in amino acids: CASTPQATGELFF. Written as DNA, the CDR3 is TGTGCCAGCACCCCGCAGGCCACCGGGGAGCTGTTTTTT.

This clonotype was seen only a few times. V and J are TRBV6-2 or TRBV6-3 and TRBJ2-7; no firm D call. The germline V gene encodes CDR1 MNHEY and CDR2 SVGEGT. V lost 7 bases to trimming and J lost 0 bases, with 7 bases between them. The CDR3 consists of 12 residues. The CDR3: CASTHSSYEQYF. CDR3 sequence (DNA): TGTGCCAGCACCCACTCCTCCTACGAGCAGTACTTC.

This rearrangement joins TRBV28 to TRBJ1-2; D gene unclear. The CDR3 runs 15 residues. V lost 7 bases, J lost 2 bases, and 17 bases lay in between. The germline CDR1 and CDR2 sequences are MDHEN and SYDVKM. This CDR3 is CASKLLGWANYGYTF. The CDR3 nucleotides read TGTGCCAGCAAGCTGTTAGGCTGGGCCAACTATGGCTACACCTTC.

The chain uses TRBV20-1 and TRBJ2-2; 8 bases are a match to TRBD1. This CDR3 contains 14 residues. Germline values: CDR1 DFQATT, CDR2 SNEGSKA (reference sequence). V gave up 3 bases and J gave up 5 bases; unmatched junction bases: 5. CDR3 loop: CSASYRGRTGELFF. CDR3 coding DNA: TGCAGTGCTAGCTACAGGGGGAGGACCGGGGAGCTGTTTTTT.

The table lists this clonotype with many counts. The CDR3 DNA is TGTGCCAGCAGCTCGGGGGGGCTCATAGATACGCAGTATTTT. It codes for CASSSGGLIDTQYF. The chain uses TRBV5-8 and TRBJ2-3; 8 bases agree with TRBD2. The germline CDR1 and CDR2 sequences are SGHTS and YDEGEE. This CDR3 has 14 amino acids. The V gene end was trimmed by 3 bases and the J gene end by 5 bases; junction bases not matched to a gene: 5.

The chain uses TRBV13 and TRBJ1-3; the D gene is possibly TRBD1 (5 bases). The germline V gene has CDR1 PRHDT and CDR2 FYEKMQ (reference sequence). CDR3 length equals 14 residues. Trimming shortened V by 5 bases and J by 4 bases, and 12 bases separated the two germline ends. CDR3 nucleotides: TGTGCCAGCAGCGTTTGGGGCTCGGGAAACACCATATATTTT. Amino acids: CASSVWGSGNTIYF.

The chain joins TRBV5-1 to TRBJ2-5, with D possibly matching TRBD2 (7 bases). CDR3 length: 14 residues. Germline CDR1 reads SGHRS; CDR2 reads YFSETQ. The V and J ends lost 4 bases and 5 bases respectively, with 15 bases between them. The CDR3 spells CASSVGGGEETQYF. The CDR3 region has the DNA TGCGCCAGCAGCGTTGGCGGGGGCGAGGAGACCCAGTACTTC.

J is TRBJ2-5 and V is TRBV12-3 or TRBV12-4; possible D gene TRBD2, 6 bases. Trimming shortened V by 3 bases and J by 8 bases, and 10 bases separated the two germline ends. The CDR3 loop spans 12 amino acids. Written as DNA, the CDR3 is TGTGCCAGCAGTTTTGGAGCGGGTACCCAGTACTTC. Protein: CASSFGAGTQYF.

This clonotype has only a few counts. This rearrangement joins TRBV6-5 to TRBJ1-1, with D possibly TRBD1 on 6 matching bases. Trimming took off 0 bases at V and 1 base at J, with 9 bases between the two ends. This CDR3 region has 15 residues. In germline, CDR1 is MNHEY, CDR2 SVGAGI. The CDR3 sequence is CASSYSWTENTEAFF. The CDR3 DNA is TGTGCCAGCAGTTACTCGTGGACAGAGAACACTGAAGCTTTCTTT.